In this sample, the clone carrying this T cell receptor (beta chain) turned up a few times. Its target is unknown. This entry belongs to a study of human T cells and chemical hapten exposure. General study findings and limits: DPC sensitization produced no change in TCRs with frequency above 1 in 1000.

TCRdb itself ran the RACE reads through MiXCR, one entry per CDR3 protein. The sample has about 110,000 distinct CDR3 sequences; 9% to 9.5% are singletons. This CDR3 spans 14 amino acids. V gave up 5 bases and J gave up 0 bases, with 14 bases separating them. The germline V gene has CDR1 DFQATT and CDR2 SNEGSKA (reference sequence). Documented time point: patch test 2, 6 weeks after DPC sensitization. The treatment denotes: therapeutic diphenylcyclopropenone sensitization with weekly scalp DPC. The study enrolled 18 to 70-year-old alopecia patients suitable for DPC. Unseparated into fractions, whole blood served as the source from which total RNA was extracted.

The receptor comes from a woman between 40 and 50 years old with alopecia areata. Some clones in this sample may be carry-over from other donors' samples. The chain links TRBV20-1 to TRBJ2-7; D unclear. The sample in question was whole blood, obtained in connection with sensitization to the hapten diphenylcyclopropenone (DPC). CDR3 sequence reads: CSAPLDQSSYEQYF. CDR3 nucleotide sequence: TGCAGTGCTCCCTTAGACCAAAGCTCCTACGAGCAGTACTTC.